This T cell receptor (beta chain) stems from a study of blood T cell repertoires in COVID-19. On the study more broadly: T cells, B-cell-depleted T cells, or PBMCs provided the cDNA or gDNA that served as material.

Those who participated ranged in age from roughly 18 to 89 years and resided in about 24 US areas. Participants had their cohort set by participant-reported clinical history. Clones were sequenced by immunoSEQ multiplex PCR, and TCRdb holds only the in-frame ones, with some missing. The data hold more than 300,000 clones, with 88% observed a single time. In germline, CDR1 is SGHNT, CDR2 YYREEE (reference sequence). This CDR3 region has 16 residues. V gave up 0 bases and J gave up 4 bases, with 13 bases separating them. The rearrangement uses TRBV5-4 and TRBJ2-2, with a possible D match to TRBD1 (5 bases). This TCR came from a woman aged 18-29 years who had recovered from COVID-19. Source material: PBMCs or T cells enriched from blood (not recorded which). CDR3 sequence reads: CASSLAVQARTGELFF. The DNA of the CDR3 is TGTGCCAGCAGCTTGGCCGTACAGGCCCGCACCGGGGAGCTGTTTTTT. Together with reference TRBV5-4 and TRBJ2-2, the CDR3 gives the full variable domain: ETGVTQSPTHLIKTRGQQVTLRCSSQSGHNTVSWYQQALGQGPQFIFQYYREEENGRGNFPPRFSGLQFPNYSSELNVNALELDDSALYLCASSLAVQARTGELFFGEGSRLTVL.